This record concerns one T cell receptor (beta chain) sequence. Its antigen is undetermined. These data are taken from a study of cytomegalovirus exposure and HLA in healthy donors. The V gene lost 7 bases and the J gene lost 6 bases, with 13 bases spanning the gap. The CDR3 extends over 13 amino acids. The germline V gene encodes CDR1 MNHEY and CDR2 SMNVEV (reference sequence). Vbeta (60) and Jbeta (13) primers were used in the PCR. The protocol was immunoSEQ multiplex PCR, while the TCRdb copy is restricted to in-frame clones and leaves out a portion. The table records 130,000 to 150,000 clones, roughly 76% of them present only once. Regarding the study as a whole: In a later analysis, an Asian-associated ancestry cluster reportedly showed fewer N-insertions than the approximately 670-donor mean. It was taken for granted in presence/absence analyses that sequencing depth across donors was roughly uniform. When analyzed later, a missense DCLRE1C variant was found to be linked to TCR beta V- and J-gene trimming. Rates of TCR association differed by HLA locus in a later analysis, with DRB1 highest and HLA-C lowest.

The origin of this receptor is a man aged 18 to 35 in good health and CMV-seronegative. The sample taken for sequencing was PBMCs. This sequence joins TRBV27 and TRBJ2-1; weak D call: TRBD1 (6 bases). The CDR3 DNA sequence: TGTGCCAGCACCTTGGAGACAGGCAATGAGCAGTTCTTC. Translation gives CASTLETGNEQFF.